This TCR beta chain was identified in a study of CD8+CD57+ T cells in acquired aplastic anemia. Germline CDR1 and CDR2: LNHDA and SQIVND (reference sequence). The V gene end was trimmed by 2 bases and the J gene end by 2 bases; junction bases not matched to a gene: 8. This CDR3 region has 17 residues. Patients chosen for sequencing had CD8+CD57+ cells that had expanded, as shown by flow cytometry. Each of the patients presented with severe acquired aplastic anemia. The study profiled TCR beta VDJ and CDR3 using genomic DNA as template. TCRdb re-analysed the reads in MiXCR, keeping a single row per CDR3 protein. The repertoire holds approximately 300,000 distinct CDR3 sequences, with 50% to 65% as singletons.

This receptor was taken from a human donor with aplastic anemia. The chain combines TRBV19 with TRBJ1-5, with 8 bases lining up with TRBD1. Material for sequencing was sorted CD4+, CD8+, or CD8+CD57+ T cells (not recorded which) from PBMCs. For the CDR3, the DNA is TGTGCCAGTAGTATAAGACAGGGGAGGGGTGGCAATCAGCCCCAGCATTTT. Its translation is CASSIRQGRGGNQPQHF.